The 30 T cell receptor beta chains below all came from one sample that was sequenced in a study of T cells after posttransplantation cyclophosphamide. Controls had myeloablative marrow grafts with methotrexate and calcineurin inhibitor, sampled at 1 year. Clones were read by immunoSEQ multiplex PCR, and TCRdb kept only the in-frame ones, dropping some. The data show about 4,700 clones, with approximately 70% seen just once and around half held by the top ten. The material sequenced was PBMCs, taken around 320 days after allogeneic stem cell transplant with calcineurin inhibitor and methotrexate. The receptors here all came from a female patient aged 50 to 60 who received an allogeneic stem cell transplant from an unrelated donor, was CMV-positive, and had acute and chronic GVHD. The graft donor may account for some of the T cells.

The chain carries TRBV7-3 and TRBJ2-3; D may be TRBD1 (6 bases). This CDR3 region has 15 residues. V gave up 5 bases and J gave up 0 bases, with 12 bases separating them. Germline assignment: CDR1 SGHTA and CDR2 FQGTGA. The CDR3 nucleotides read TGTGCCAGCAGCCAGGGGTCATCTAGCACAGATACGCAGTATTTT. Translating it yields CASSQGSSSTDTQYF.

V gene TRBV7-6 combines with J gene TRBJ2-2, with D maybe TRBD1 (6 bases). This CDR3 has 15 residues. V was pared by 5 bases and J by 6 bases, with 16 bases between. Germline V gene sequence: CDR1 SGHVS, CDR2 FNYEAQ. The CDR3 sequence is CASSPRDTTPGELFF. Written as DNA, the CDR3 is TGTGCCAGCAGCCCGAGGGACACAACCCCCGGGGAGCTGTTTTTT.

This chain uses TRBV27 with TRBJ2-5; a possible D gene is TRBD1 (6 bases). Germline V gene sequence: CDR1 MNHEY, CDR2 SMNVEV (reference sequence). V lost 4 bases and J 3 bases, leaving 24 bases between the germline ends. The CDR3 covers 18 residues. In DNA, the CDR3 is TGTGCCAGCAGTTCCCTGACTGCAGGGGCCCTTTTTGAAGAGACCCAGTACTTC. Protein product: CASSSLTAGALFEETQYF.

This rearrangement joins TRBV28 to TRBJ1-1, with 7 bases aligning to TRBD1. J gave up 0 bases and V 5 bases, and 6 bases lay outside the gene matches. This CDR3 is 15 amino acids long. Germline V gene sequence: CDR1 MDHEN, CDR2 SYDVKM. The CDR3 loop reads CASSPPGQLNTEAFF. Written as DNA, the CDR3 is TGTGCCAGCAGTCCACCGGGACAGCTGAACACTGAAGCTTTCTTT.

In this sample, this clone turned up a few times. The gene calls are TRBV2 and TRBJ2-3; perhaps TRBD2 as D (5 bases). V dropped 3 bases and J dropped 6 bases, with 13 bases sitting between them. The CDR3 loop spans 14 amino acids. The germline gives CDR1 SNHLY, CDR2 FYNNEI. The CDR3 nucleotides read TGTGCCAGCAGTGAGGCTAGCCCCGGGGATACGCAGTATTTT. It encodes CASSEASPGDTQYF.

In its sample, this clone was seen a few times. The J gene is TRBJ2-7, the V gene TRBV18; D perhaps matches TRBD2 (6 bases). Per the germline V gene, CDR1 is KGHSH and CDR2 is LQKENI. The CDR3 has 15 residues. Trimming cost V 3 bases and J 4 bases, with 16 bases left between them. This chain's CDR3 is CASSPEGWGAYEQYF. The CDR3 DNA follows: TGTGCCAGCTCACCGGAGGGTTGGGGTGCTTACGAGCAGTACTTC.

This clone is classed as medium-sized. The chain recombines TRBV4-1 with TRBJ2-1; 12 nucleotides match TRBD2. Germline trimming cut 4 bases from V and 5 bases from J; bases unmatched to any gene: 9. Germline V gene lookup returns CDR1 MGHRA and CDR2 YSYEKL. This CDR3 has 17 residues. The CDR3 DNA reads as TGCGCCAGCAGCCCAGTTCTACTAGCGGGAGGAGACAATGAGCAGTTCTTC. It codes for CASSPVLLAGGDNEQFF.

CDR3 loop: CAWSTIYGRTDTQYF. CDR3 DNA: TGTGCCTGGAGTACAATCTATGGCAGGACAGATACGCAGTATTTT. The V gene is TRBV30, the J gene TRBJ2-3; D gene ambiguous. The V end was cut by 2 bases, the J end by 3 bases, with 15 bases between. Germline CDR1 is GTSNPN and CDR2 is SVGIG (reference sequence). The CDR3 contains 15 residues.

The chain couples TRBV20-1 to TRBJ1-5, with unresolved D. The CDR3 is 11 residues long. The germline V and J ends were trimmed by 6 bases and 7 bases, with 10 bases remaining between them. Germline V lookup: CDR1 DFQATT, CDR2 SNEGSKA (reference sequence). CDR3 DNA sequence: TGCAGTGCCGGCGGGATCCAGCCCCAGCATTTT. It codes for CSAGGIQPQHF.

DNA of the CDR3: TGTGCCAGTAGTATAGTCGGCGACTTCACCCCTGCTATAGCCAAAAACATTCAGTACTTC. Protein sequence: CASSIVGDFTPAIAKNIQYF. The chain combines TRBV19 with TRBJ2-4; unclear D gene. From germline, CDR1 is LNHDA and CDR2 SQIVND (reference sequence). The CDR3 is 20 residues long. Trimming left V 1 base short and J 0 bases short, with 22 bases between.

The chain employs TRBV6-6 and TRBJ2-4, with D perhaps TRBD1 (6 bases). CDR1 MNHNY and CDR2 SVGAGI come from the germline V gene (reference sequence). The CDR3 is 16 amino acids. Trimming removed 5 bases from V and 0 bases from J, with 14 bases in between. The CDR3 DNA follows: TGTGCCAGCAGTCTCCGACAGGCCCTAGCCAAAAACATTCAGTACTTC. This gives the protein CASSLRQALAKNIQYF.

This clone was seen only once. This chain connects TRBV27 to TRBJ2-3, with D maybe TRBD2 (5 bases). Germline V gene data show CDR1 as MNHEY and CDR2 as SMNVEV (reference sequence). CDR3 length equals 13 residues. V lost 10 bases and J lost 6, with 17 bases in between. This CDR3 is CATNPWRGDTQYF. CDR3 bases: TGTGCCACGAACCCCTGGCGCGGGGATACGCAGTATTTT.

This clone has just one count. This rearrangement joins TRBV18 to TRBJ2-7; D unclear. CDR3 length equals 11 residues. Germline V gene sequence: CDR1 KGHSH, CDR2 LQKENI. Between the trimmed V and J ends, which lost 5 bases and 1 base, there was a span of 3 bases. CDR3 loop: CASSSSYEQYF. For the CDR3, the DNA is TGTGCCAGCTCATCATCCTACGAGCAGTACTTC.

This clone showed up just a few times. The chain couples TRBV13 to TRBJ1-5; a possible D gene is TRBD1 (5 bases). V gave up 6 bases and J gave up 7 bases, with 22 bases separating them. Germline-derived CDR1 and CDR2 are PRHDT and FYEKMQ (reference sequence). This CDR3 is 16 amino acids long. The CDR3 coding sequence is TGTGCCAGCAGATCCTCGGGACTGTCAAATCAGCAGCCCCAGCATTTT. Protein: CASRSSGLSNQQPQHF.

The chain combines TRBV19 with TRBJ2-7; the D gene is possibly TRBD1 (6 bases). Germline V CDR1 and CDR2: LNHDA, SQIVND (reference sequence). The CDR3 has 14 residues. Trimming left V 4 bases short and J 0 bases short, with 10 bases between. The CDR3 sequence is CASSKQGFSYEQYF. The CDR3 DNA follows: TGTGCCAGTAGTAAGCAGGGGTTCTCCTACGAGCAGTACTTC.

The chain carries TRBV11-3 and TRBJ2-2, with 8 bases matching TRBD1. The germline gives CDR1 SGHNT, CDR2 YENEEA. The CDR3 is 17 residues long. With V trimmed by 5 bases and J by 2 bases, 10 bases remained unmatched. CDR3 nucleotide sequence: TGTGCCAGCAGCCGATTCGGGACAGGCCCTAACACCGGGGAGCTGTTTTTT. Translated: CASSRFGTGPNTGELFF. The whole variable domain, filled in from reference TRBV11-3 and TRBJ2-2, reads EAGVVQSPRYKIIEKKQPVAFWCNPISGHNTLYWYLQNLGQGPELLIRYENEEAVDDSQLPKDRFSAERLKGVDSTLKIQPAELGDSAVYLCASSRFGTGPNTGELFFGEGSRLTVL.

The rearrangement joins TRBV6-5 to TRBJ2-7, with D perhaps matching TRBD1 (6 bases). This CDR3 has 12 amino acids. Trimming removed 11 bases from V and 7 bases from J, with 18 bases in between. Per germline, CDR1 MNHEY and CDR2 SVGAGI. CDR3 sequence reads: CARDRDTGEQYF. CDR3 nucleotides: TGTGCCCGCGACCGGGACACCGGTGAGCAGTACTTC.

The table lists this clone with a few counts. The chain couples TRBV7-2 to TRBJ2-2, with a weak D call TRBD1 (6 bases). CDR1 and CDR2 (germline): SGHTA, FQGNSA. Trimming pared 6 bases from V and 0 bases from J, leaving 11 bases between. This CDR3 has 15 amino acids. CDR3 sequence reads: CASSPGTTNTGELFF. DNA of the CDR3: TGTGCCAGCAGTCCCGGGACAACGAACACCGGGGAGCTGTTTTTT.

The chain uses TRBV10-3 and TRBJ2-7; possible D gene TRBD2, 5 bases. Trimming pared 3 bases from V and 0 bases from J, leaving 12 bases between. CDR3 size: 15 residues. Germline V gene sequence: CDR1 ENHRY, CDR2 SYGVKD. The CDR3 region is CAISDIGESSYEQYF. CDR3 nucleotides: TGTGCCATCAGTGATATCGGGGAAAGCTCCTACGAGCAGTACTTC.

V and J are TRBV11-2 and TRBJ2-3; weak D call: TRBD2 (5 bases). Germline CDR1 reads SGHAT; CDR2 reads FQNNGV. Trimming removed 2 bases from V and 1 base from J, with 7 bases in between. The CDR3 has 14 amino acids. For the CDR3, the DNA is TGTGCCAGCAGCTTATTCGGGGGCACAGATACGCAGTATTTT. Protein: CASSLFGGTDTQYF.

The chain has TRBV15 and TRBJ2-1, with 7 bases fitting TRBD2. This CDR3 has 16 residues. The germline CDR1 and CDR2 sequences are LNHNV and YYDKDF (reference sequence). J lost 5 bases, V lost 0 bases, and 7 bases had no gene match. The CDR3 reads CATSRERAGPNNEQFF. The CDR3 DNA sequence: TGTGCCACCAGCAGAGAGCGAGCGGGACCAAACAATGAGCAGTTCTTC.

The chain is built from TRBV23-1 and TRBJ2-5; 9 bases line up with TRBD1. TRBV23-1 is noted as an ORF with a role that remains uncertain. V was clipped by 4 bases and J by 1 base; unmatched bases: 10. The CDR3 runs to 17 residues. This CDR3 is CASSPTRVQGAQETQYF. In nucleotides, the CDR3 is TGCGCCAGCAGTCCTACTCGGGTACAGGGGGCCCAAGAGACCCAGTACTTC.

This rearrangement joins TRBV2 to TRBJ2-1; 8 bases match TRBD2. The CDR3 runs 16 residues. The V segment lost 7 bases and the J segment 7 bases; nucleotides outside the gene matches: 15. CDR1 and CDR2 (germline): SNHLY, FYNNEI. In nucleotides, the CDR3 is TGTGCCAGCACTCTACGGAGAGCGGGAGCGCGGAATGAGCAGTTCTTC. Protein: CASTLRRAGARNEQFF.

This clone ranks as medium-sized. The chain joins TRBV13 to TRBJ2-3; maybe TRBD2 (5 bases). Trimming took off 4 bases at V and 0 bases at J, with 8 bases between the two ends. Germline CDR1 reads PRHDT; CDR2 reads FYEKMQ (reference sequence). This CDR3 is 14 amino acids long. The CDR3 nucleotides read TGTGCCAGCAGCTGGACTCCGAGCACAGATACGCAGTATTTT. Amino acid sequence: CASSWTPSTDTQYF. Based on the CDR3 plus reference TRBV13 and TRBJ2-3, the full variable domain is AAGVIQSPRHLIKEKRETATLKCYPIPRHDTVYWYQQGPGQDPQFLISFYEKMQSDKGSIPDRFSAQQFSDYHSELNMSSLELGDSALYFCASSWTPSTDTQYFGPGTRLTVL.

The genes are TRBV6-6 and TRBJ2-6, with TRBD2 matching over 7 bases. There are 15 residues in the CDR3. Per germline, CDR1 MNHNY and CDR2 SVGAGI (reference sequence). After removal of 7 bases from V and 0 bases from J, the junction contained 3 bases not matched to a gene. The CDR3 here is CASNPGGSGANVLTF. In DNA form, the CDR3 reads TGTGCCAGCAATCCGGGGGGCTCTGGGGCCAACGTCCTGACTTTC.

Only a few counts were recorded for this clone. The CDR3 reads CASSPSGDTIYF. The CDR3 DNA reads TGTGCCTCTTCCCCTAGTGGTGACACCATATATTTT. The rearrangement uses TRBV7-2 and TRBJ1-3; D not certain. Germline lookup yields CDR1 SGHTA and CDR2 FQGNSA. This CDR3 contains 12 residues. With 11 bases removed from V and 8 bases from J, the gap between germline ends came to 16 bases.

V gene TRBV4-1 combines with J gene TRBJ2-7; 12 positions agree with TRBD1. V shed 4 bases and J 6 bases; nucleotides not matched to a gene: 4. Looked up from germline, CDR1 is MGHRA and CDR2 is YSYEKL. The CDR3 totals 14 residues. The CDR3 is CASSPRDRGLEQYF. The CDR3 region has the DNA TGCGCCAGCAGCCCCCGGGACAGGGGGCTCGAGCAGTACTTC.

The J gene is TRBJ1-2, the V gene TRBV7-2, with D unclear. The CDR3 runs to 15 residues. CDR1 is SGHTA, CDR2 FQGNSA, per germline. V gave up 5 bases and J gave up 2 bases, with 15 bases separating them. The CDR3 sequence is CASSREIPLNYGYTF. The CDR3 bases are TGTGCCAGCAGCCGAGAGATCCCATTGAACTATGGCTACACCTTC.

CDR3 loop: CASRAAGGGTDTQYF. CDR3 DNA sequence: TGTGCCAGCAGGGCTGCGGGGGGGGGCACAGATACGCAGTATTTT. V is TRBV2 and J is TRBJ2-3; 9 bases are a match to TRBD2. The CDR3 sequence is 15 residues long. The germline V gene has CDR1 SNHLY and CDR2 FYNNEI. With 6 bases clipped from V and 1 base from J, the junction kept 5 bases outside the gene matches.

The DNA of the CDR3 is TGTGCCAGCAGCTTCCGTCTCTACGAGCAGTACTTC. As protein: CASSFRLYEQYF. V is TRBV11-2 and J is TRBJ2-7, with no clear D. CDR1 and CDR2 from the germline V gene are SGHAT and FQNNGV. This CDR3 is built from 12 residues. With 3 bases removed from V and 3 bases from J, the gap between germline ends came to 6 bases.